The sample holds a few counts of the clone carrying this TCR beta chain. TCRdb recomputed calls from the RT-PCR reads with MiXCR, one row per CDR3 protein. The sample shows around 700,000 distinct CDR3 sequences, approximately 15% of them seen only once. Trimming pared 4 bases from V and 5 bases from J, leaving 12 bases between. The CDR3 covers 14 residues. Germline V CDR1 and CDR2: MNHEY, SVGAGI. The chain uses TRBV6-5 and TRBJ2-1, with D possibly TRBD2 on 6 matching bases. This TCR was recovered from a female donor in good health, serving as a healthy control. Material: memory CD4+ T cells from blood. CDR3 in amino acids: CASSSVGGDNEQFF. The CDR3 coding sequence is TGTGCCAGCAGTTCCGTCGGCGGGGACAATGAGCAGTTCTTC.